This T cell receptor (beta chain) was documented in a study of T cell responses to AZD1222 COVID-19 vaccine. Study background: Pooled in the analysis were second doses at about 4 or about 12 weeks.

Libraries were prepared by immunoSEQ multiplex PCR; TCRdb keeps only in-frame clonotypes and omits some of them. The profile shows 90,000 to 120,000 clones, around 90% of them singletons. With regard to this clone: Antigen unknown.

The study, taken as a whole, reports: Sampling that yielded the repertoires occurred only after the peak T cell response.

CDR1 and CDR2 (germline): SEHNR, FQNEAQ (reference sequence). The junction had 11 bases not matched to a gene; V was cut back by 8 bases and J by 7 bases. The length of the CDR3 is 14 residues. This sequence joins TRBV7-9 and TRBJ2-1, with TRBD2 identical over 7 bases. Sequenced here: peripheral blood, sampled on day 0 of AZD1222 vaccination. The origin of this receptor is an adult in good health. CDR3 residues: CASEIREARNEQFF. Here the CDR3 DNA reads TGTGCCAGCGAAATTCGGGAGGCCAGGAATGAGCAGTTCTTC.